A single T cell receptor beta chain is shown here with its context. What it binds is not known. This specimen belongs to a study of cytomegalovirus exposure and HLA in healthy donors. Primers included in the PCR were 60 Vbeta and 13 Jbeta primers. Assay used: immunoSEQ multiplex PCR; TCRdb lists only in-frame clones, some missing. Of 240,000 or so clones detected, 81% appear once; the ten largest clones hold about 8%. Healthy bone marrow donors made up the cohort. General study findings and limits: Later on, an analysis found that several of the most significant clusters appeared to be linked to common viral pathogens, which included parvovirus B19.

The receptor comes from a woman aged 60-70 years in good health and CMV-seropositive. Sequenced: PBMCs.

DNA for the CDR3: TGTGCCAGCTCACCACCGGCAGGGCGCGGTGGAAACACCATATATTTT. It translates to CASSPPAGRGGNTIYF. J is TRBJ1-3 and V is TRBV18, with D possibly TRBD1 on 5 matching bases. Germline CDR1 and CDR2: KGHSH and LQKENI. CDR3 length: 16 residues. V lost 0 bases and J 3 bases, leaving 12 bases between the germline ends. Full variable domain (remainder filled in from reference TRBV18 and TRBJ1-3): NAGVMQNPRHLVRRRGQEARLRCSPMKGHSHVYWYRQLPEEGLKFMVYLQKENIIDESGMPKERFSAEFPKEGPSILRIQQVVRGDSAAYFCASSPPAGRGGNTIYFGEGSWLTVV.